Listed below are T cell receptor beta chains from one sample, sequenced in a study of human T cells and chemical hapten exposure. One entry per CDR3 protein results from TCRdb running MiXCR on the RACE reads. The sample shows tens of thousands of distinct CDR3 sequences, about 7% of them seen only once. The sequencing sample was made of whole blood. These receptors were collected from a human donor in good health. Some clones in this sample may be carry-over from other donors' samples. CDR3s include the opening cysteine and the closing phenylalanine or tryptophan. The D gene is left open where the match is weak. Expanded clones get a size class; other rows say once, few or many, or leave the size out.

d_gene,abundance,v_gene,len,j_gene,CDR3aa,CDR3nt
NA,many,TRBV10-3,14,TRBJ1-6,CAISALVEDSPLHF,TGTGCCATCAGTGCATTGGTGGAGGATTCACCCCTCCACTTT
NA,NA,TRBV3-1,17,TRBJ2-4,CASSQGGGGTAKNIQYF,TGTGCCAGCAGCCAAGGGGGCGGCGGGACGGCCAAAAACATTCAGTACTTC
NA,many,TRBV12-3/TRBV12-4,12,TRBJ1-2,CASSSGVYGYTF,TGTGCCAGCAGTTCCGGCGTCTATGGCTACACCTTC
NA,NA,TRBV12-3/TRBV12-4,12,TRBJ2-5,CASSRSRETQYF,TGTGCCAGCAGCAGAAGCCGGGAGACCCAGTACTTC
NA,NA,TRBV11-1,16,TRBJ1-1,CASSEPREDLNTEAFF,TGTGCCAGCAGCGAGCCCAGGGAGGATCTGAACACTGAAGCTTTCTTT
NA,many,TRBV25-1,20,TRBJ1-2,CASFGLDRRDIQLRNYGYTF,TGTGCCAGCTTCGGGTTGGACCGACGCGACATTCAACTACGAAACTATGGCTACACCTTC
NA,many,TRBV5-6,11,TRBJ1-1,CASSRRGEAFF,TGTGCCAGCAGCCGCAGGGGTGAAGCTTTCTTT
NA,few,TRBV6-1,14,TRBJ1-2,CATQRGGGGYGYTF,TGTGCCACCCAACGGGGGGGTGGAGGCTATGGCTACACCTTC
TRBD2,NA,TRBV28,14,TRBJ2-1,CASSLEGGRNEQFF,TGTGCCAGCAGTTTAGAGGGAGGGCGGAATGAGCAGTTCTTC
TRBD2,many,TRBV20-1,15,TRBJ2-3,CSARERRGSTDTQYF,TGCAGTGCTAGAGAAAGGCGGGGGAGCACAGATACGCAGTATTTT
TRBD1,many,TRBV29-1,14,TRBJ2-1,CSGEDRGSYNEQFF,TGCAGCGGAGAGGACAGGGGCTCCTACAATGAGCAGTTCTTC
NA,few,TRBV7-9,20,TRBJ2-6,CASSLGEELAVLWRANVLTF,TGTGCCAGCAGCTTAGGGGAAGAACTAGCCGTTCTCTGGCGGGCCAACGTCCTGACTTTC
TRBD2,few,TRBV20-1,15,TRBJ2-2,CSAPRLAGGTGELFF,TGCAGTGCTCCACGCTTAGCGGGAGGAACCGGGGAGCTGTTTTTT
NA,few,TRBV20-1,12,TRBJ1-2,CSASDRKWGYTF,TGCAGTGCTTCTGACAGGAAGTGGGGCTACACCTTC
NA,NA,TRBV6-5,17,TRBJ2-7,CASSYAGDSQSTYEQYF,TGTGCCAGCAGTTACGCGGGGGACAGCCAGTCGACCTACGAGCAGTACTTC
NA,medium-sized,TRBV5-1,14,TRBJ1-4,CASSLERANEKLFF,TGCGCCAGCAGCTTGGAGAGGGCTAATGAAAAACTGTTTTTT
NA,many,TRBV10-3,12,TRBJ1-1,CAIRDRNTEAFF,TGTGCCATCAGAGACAGGAACACTGAAGCTTTCTTT
TRBD1,many,TRBV29-1,12,TRBJ1-2,CSVGDSGYGYTF,TGCAGCGTTGGGGACAGCGGGTATGGCTACACCTTC
TRBD1,many,TRBV7-8,14,TRBJ1-1,CASLHRGRGTEAFF,TGTGCCAGTCTACACAGGGGGCGGGGGACTGAAGCTTTCTTT
NA,many,TRBV9,18,TRBJ2-7,CASSVGGQAGGPSYEQYF,TGTGCCAGCAGCGTAGGAGGGCAAGCCGGGGGGCCCTCCTACGAGCAGTACTTC
NA,few,TRBV9,13,TRBJ2-7,CASSVAAGSEQYF,TGTGCCAGCAGCGTAGCGGCAGGGTCCGAGCAGTACTTC
NA,NA,TRBV29-1,12,TRBJ2-3,CSGDGGTDTQYF,TGCAGCGGAGACGGAGGCACAGATACGCAGTATTTT
NA,many,TRBV11-2,14,TRBJ1-6,CASSLDTGYSPLHF,TGTGCCAGCAGCTTAGACACAGGGTATTCACCCCTCCACTTT
NA,few,TRBV16,13,TRBJ1-1,CASSQSGRGEAFF,TGTGCCAGCAGCCAATCGGGGAGGGGGGAAGCTTTCTTT
TRBD2,few,TRBV14,16,TRBJ2-5,CASSQGKLACQETQYF,TGTGCCAGCAGCCAGGGTAAACTAGCGTGCCAAGAGACCCAGTACTTC
NA,few,TRBV5-1,13,TRBJ1-1,CASSLDRDTEAFF,TGCGCCAGCAGCTTGGACAGGGACACTGAAGCTTTCTTT
NA,NA,TRBV4-3,14,TRBJ1-2,CASSQDNSNYGYTF,TGCGCCAGCAGCCAAGACAACAGCAACTATGGCTACACCTTC
TRBD2,many,TRBV3-1,16,TRBJ2-3,CASSHIGGGVTDTQYF,TGTGCCAGCAGCCATATAGGCGGGGGAGTCACAGATACGCAGTATTTT
NA,many,TRBV29-1,14,TRBJ2-3,CSVGLAASTDTQYF,TGCAGCGTCGGCCTAGCAGCTAGCACAGATACGCAGTATTTT
NA,NA,TRBV4-1,12,TRBJ1-4,CASSQLEGKLFF,TGCGCCAGCAGCCAGCTAGAGGGAAAACTGTTTTTT
TRBD1,NA,TRBV9,16,TRBJ2-2,CASSVGVQGAAGELFF,TGTGCCAGCAGCGTAGGGGTCCAGGGGGCCGCCGGGGAGCTGTTTTTT
TRBD2,many,TRBV28,15,TRBJ2-1,CASSGSGSLNNEQFF,TGTGCCAGCAGTGGTAGCGGGAGCCTAAACAATGAGCAGTTCTTC
TRBD1,many,TRBV6-1,16,TRBJ2-7,CASSGGRRQGAYEQYF,TGTGCCAGCAGTGGGGGTCGGAGGCAGGGGGCCTACGAGCAGTACTTC
NA,NA,TRBV6-1,14,TRBJ2-1,CAGSENRVRNEQFF,TGTGCCGGCAGTGAGAACAGGGTACGTAATGAGCAGTTCTTC
NA,many,TRBV6-5,15,TRBJ2-1,CASSSSLRDHNEQFF,TGTGCCAGCAGCTCCTCGCTAAGGGACCACAATGAGCAGTTCTTC
TRBD2,NA,TRBV11-2,19,TRBJ2-3,CASSSILAGMSSSTDTQYF,TGTGCCAGCAGCTCCATACTAGCGGGGATGTCATCTAGCACAGATACGCAGTATTTT
TRBD2,few,TRBV7-2,16,TRBJ2-5,CASSLGAGGRQETQYF,TGTGCCAGCAGCTTAGGAGCGGGGGGGCGCCAAGAGACCCAGTACTTC
NA,few,TRBV29-1,12,TRBJ2-1,CSVGFGLDEQFF,TGCAGCGTTGGTTTTGGGCTGGATGAGCAGTTCTTC
NA,NA,TRBV3-1,14,TRBJ1-1,CASSYQGSNTEAFF,TGTGCCAGCAGCTACCAGGGGTCGAACACTGAAGCTTTCTTT
NA,many,TRBV12-3/TRBV12-4,13,TRBJ1-3,CATHRDGGNTIYF,TGTGCCACCCACAGGGATGGAGGAAACACCATATATTTT